Sequencing of this T cell receptor (beta chain) was carried out in a study of blood T cells in healthy people across ages (dated by TCRdb to the mid-2010s). Context from the whole study: Template switching captured roughly one uniquely barcoded TCR beta cDNA molecule per two T cells in model experiments. The study measured age-related changes in TCR beta repertoire diversity using deep sequencing normalized with unique cDNA molecular identifiers. Four age groups were formed from the donors: young (average about 17 years), middle-aged (more than 35), aged (approximately 60) and long-lived (less than 85). Donors of different ages were randomly distributed across sequencing lanes to avoid experimental bias. The study analyzed two additional independent replicas of 1 million unique cDNA reads from the same blood draw for two donors, one aged 18 to 29 and one aged 80 or older.

Library preparation used 5' RACE. The sequencing machine was an Illumina HiSeq 2500. A second about 7 to 11 cycle PCR used a sample-barcoded 5' primer and a J-beta primer mix. A unique molecular identifier was introduced onto each TCR beta cDNA molecule by a template-switch 5' adaptor carrying 12 random nucleotides. Each sample yielded at least 2.5 million CDR3-containing paired-end reads. First-strand cDNA was synthesized from all RNA with the Mint cDNA synthesis kit, primed by a TRBC-specific oligonucleotide. Following uracil-DNA glycosylase treatment, all cDNA underwent a first 18-cycle PCR with the universal primers M1SS and BC2_uni_R. In the authors' own workflow: For normalization, 1 million high-quality reads, each with a distinct molecular identifier, were randomly selected from each sample. Instead of being binned into consensus sequences, reads with shared molecular identifiers were discarded. MiTCR, run with a Q25 quality threshold and the strictest error-elimination algorithm, handled CDR3 identification, clonotype clustering and error correction. A nonparametric unseen species model with Euler transformation was used to estimate a lower bound on total TCR beta diversity. TCRdb ran its own pipeline on the public reads, namely fastp trimming at Q25 and MiXCR clone calling, and kept in-frame beta chains. Every distinct CDR3 protein forms one entry, paired with its most common genes and DNA. For this entry, the V and J calls and clone size follow TCRdb and not the study's own pipeline. Across this sample there are about a million distinct CDR3 sequences, with about 51% seen only once. The ten largest clones take up 20% to 25% of the sample.

The donors were roughly 39 Caucasian individuals from Russia, aged 6 to 90 years, who were systemically healthy. Each donor gave 9 to 10 milliliters of peripheral blood, collected into EDTA-treated Vacutainer tubes. Ficoll-Paque density-gradient centrifugation was used to isolate PBMCs, with at least 7 million obtained per sample. Trizol reagent was used to extract total RNA from PBMCs, with at least 5.5 micrograms per sample. The percentages of naive CD45RAhigh/CD27high T cells were determined by flow cytometry on a PBMC aliquot from every donor. Turning to this clonotype: There is no known antigen for this receptor. It has no much larger one-base neighbor in the sample; base qualities were not kept.

Overall results and qualifications from the work: Observed TCR beta diversity per million T cells fell roughly linearly with age, and a significant reduction was already apparent by age around 44. Because profiling used bulk unsorted PBMCs, naive and antigen-experienced compartments could not be compared conclusively. The percentage of naive T cells measured by flow cytometry correlated strongly with observed TCR beta diversity. The CMV infection status of donors was not known, potentially confounding age-related changes in expanded clonotypes. Compared with the aged group, the long-lived group had more naive CD4+ T cells, fewer expanded clones and increased TCR diversity, a pattern suggesting age selection. Total diversity estimates from one million sequenced T cells were considered lower bounds and underestimates.

This clonotype was sampled from a woman aged 55-69 years in good health. The sample comprised blood.

The DNA sequence reads TGTGCCAGCAACCGGGGAGGATACACCGGGGAGCTGTTTTTT. The translation is CASNRGGYTGELFF. The chain joins TRBV2 to TRBJ2-2; TRBD2 is perhaps the D gene, given 6 matching bases. A distance of 12 bases separates the germline ends of V and J, which lose 7 bases and 3 bases respectively. The CDR3 numbers 14 residues from cysteine through phenylalanine. Solely the CDR3 DNA is kept, with 42 bases framed from the first base. CDR1 SNHLY and CDR2 FYNNEI were looked up in the germline V gene.